A single sample gave rise to the 24 T cell receptor beta chains below, sequenced in a study of post-analysis software for immune sequencing data. For these receptors, no antigen is known. Incorporated into the TCR beta cDNA libraries were unique molecular identifiers, which served to reduce PCR and sequencing biases. Via MiXCR, TCRdb re-called the PCR reads, giving one row per CDR3 protein. This sample has about 820,000 distinct CDR3 sequences, with approximately 50% found just once. Overall study results and limits: Comparison of patients with controls showed roughly five TRBV segments more frequent in patients, TRBV5-6, TRBV5-1 and TRBV20-1 among them.

The sample was blood. These receptors all stem from a girl under 18 with multiple sclerosis.

The rearrangement joins TRBV5-4 to TRBJ2-3; the match to TRBD1 covers 11 bases. Germline V gene sequence: CDR1 SGHNT, CDR2 YYREEE (reference sequence). After removal of 2 bases from V and 4 bases from J, the junction contained 9 bases not matched to a gene. The CDR3 spans 17 residues. The CDR3 here is CASSFFAGTGGPDTQYF. CDR3 nucleotide sequence: TGTGCCAGCAGCTTTTTCGCCGGGACAGGGGGGCCAGATACGCAGTATTTT.

The chain joins TRBV5-6 to TRBJ1-5, with a tentative D call TRBD1 (5 bases). This CDR3 region has 15 residues. The V gene's germline CDR1 is SGHDT and CDR2 YYEEEE. With 4 bases removed from V and 4 bases from J, the gap between germline ends came to 15 bases. The CDR3 spells CASSRRTGGNQPQHF. The CDR3 nucleotides read TGTGCCAGCAGCCGTCGGACCGGGGGGAATCAGCCCCAGCATTTT.

A few counts support this clonotype. The V gene is TRBV2, the J gene TRBJ2-7, with D possibly matching TRBD2 (6 bases). V gave up 0 bases and J gave up 5 bases, with 11 bases separating them. The V gene's germline CDR1 is SNHLY and CDR2 FYNNEI. The CDR3 runs to 14 residues. In DNA form, the CDR3 reads TGTGCCAGCAGTGAAGCGGTTAGCGGCGACGAGCAGTACTTC. Translation: CASSEAVSGDEQYF.

This clonotype appeared a few times. The chain combines TRBV29-1 with TRBJ2-1, with D perhaps TRBD2 (6 bases). The V gene's germline CDR1 is SQVTM and CDR2 ANQGSEA. There are 11 residues in the CDR3. V shed 8 bases and J shed 8 bases, with 13 bases lying between them. The CDR3 DNA sequence: TGCAGCCTATTCGGGGGTGATGAGCAGTTCTTC. Protein sequence: CSLFGGDEQFF.

This sequence joins TRBV9 and TRBJ2-1; D remains unclear. This CDR3 has 13 residues. Germline V gene lookup returns CDR1 SGDLS and CDR2 YYNGEE. Trimming left V 4 bases short and J 10 bases short, with 15 bases between. The CDR3, as DNA: TGTGCCAGCAGCCTGGGCGGATCGTCGGAGCAGTTCTTC. This translates into CASSLGGSSEQFF.

This clonotype was seen only a few times. This rearrangement joins TRBV6-1 to TRBJ1-5, with D perhaps TRBD1 (5 bases). There are 14 residues in the CDR3. Trimming removed 7 bases at V and 5 bases at J, with 15 bases between. Germline V gives CDR1 MNHNS, CDR2 SASEGT. This CDR3 reads CASNLDTADQPQHF. The CDR3 DNA sequence: TGTGCCAGCAACCTGGACACGGCGGATCAGCCCCAGCATTTT.

This clonotype was seen once. V gene TRBV28 combines with J gene TRBJ2-4, with TRBD2 identical over 7 bases. The CDR3 covers 15 residues. V was pared by 3 bases and J by 8 bases, with 10 bases of the junction left unmatched. CDR1 and CDR2 from the germline V gene are MDHEN and SYDVKM. Here the CDR3 DNA reads TGTGCCAGCAGTTTTTTGGGGGAGGGTGTAGACATTCAGTACTTC. Amino acids: CASSFLGEGVDIQYF. The full variable domain, with the rest looked up from reference TRBV28 and TRBJ2-4, is DVKVTQSSRYLVKRTGEKVFLECVQDMDHENMFWYRQDPGLGLRLIYFSYDVKMKEKGDIPEGYSVSREKKERFSLILESASTNQTSMYLCASSFLGEGVDIQYFGAGTRLSVL.

The table lists this clonotype with a few counts. This chain links TRBV6-6 with TRBJ1-5; D possibly corresponds to TRBD1 (6 bases). V lost 5 bases and J lost 3, with 11 bases in between. The CDR3 runs 14 residues. The V gene's germline CDR1 is MNHNY and CDR2 SVGAGI (reference sequence). The CDR3 DNA follows: TGTGCCAGCAGTGGACAGCCCCTCAATCAGCCCCAGCATTTT. It translates to CASSGQPLNQPQHF.

V is TRBV2 and J is TRBJ2-7; possibly TRBD1 for D (6 bases). V was trimmed by 7 bases and J by 6 bases, leaving 22 bases between them. Germline CDR1 SNHLY, CDR2 FYNNEI. This CDR3 is built from 15 residues. As DNA, the CDR3 is TGTGCCAGCACTCAGTTGGCTACAGGGTTGGGCGAGCAGTACTTC. Protein sequence: CASTQLATGLGEQYF.

This chain connects TRBV6-5 to TRBJ2-1, with 8 nucleotides matching TRBD2. Germline V gene sequence: CDR1 MNHEY, CDR2 SVGAGI. Losses at the gene ends were 6 bases for V and 7 bases for J; bases not matched to a gene: 8. This CDR3 is built from 14 residues. CDR3 protein: CASRSTLAVNEQFF. The CDR3 nucleotides read TGTGCCAGCAGAAGTACACTAGCGGTTAATGAGCAGTTCTTC.

The chain combines TRBV29-1 with TRBJ2-7; D remains unclear. Germline V gene data show CDR1 as SQVTM and CDR2 as ANQGSEA. The V end lost 7 bases, the J end lost 3 bases, and 4 bases lay between the germline ends. This CDR3 spans 9 amino acids. The CDR3 sequence: CSGNYEQYF. The CDR3 DNA sequence: TGCAGCGGAAACTACGAGCAGTACTTC.

To note about this clonotype: Compared with germline, one end of the junction differs, possibly owing to a read error. The chain's CDR3 is CASSALLAASYEQYF. CDR3 coding DNA: TGTGCCAGTAGTGCCCTACTAGCGGCCTCCTACGAGCAGTATTTC. The rearrangement uses TRBV19 and TRBJ2-7; 8 positions match TRBD2. The CDR3 has 15 residues. Germline CDR1 LNHDA, CDR2 SQIVND (reference sequence). Using reference TRBV19 and TRBJ2-7 for the parts outside the CDR3, the full variable domain is DGGITQSPKYLFRKEGQNVTLSCEQNLNHDAMYWYRQDPGQGLRLIYYSQIVNDFQKGDIAEGYSVSREKKESFPLTVTSAQKNPTAFYLCASSALLAASYEQYFGPGTRLTVT.

The chain links TRBV7-2 to TRBJ2-7, with 7 bases fitting TRBD2. V trimming: 1 base; J trimming: 0 bases; junction bases outside the gene matches: 3. There are 15 residues in the CDR3. CDR1 and CDR2 (germline): SGHTA, FQGNSA. The DNA of the CDR3 is TGTGCCAGCAGCTTAGAGGCTAGCGGCTCCTACGAGCAGTACTTC. Its translation is CASSLEASGSYEQYF.

V usage is TRBV20-1 and J usage is TRBJ2-7; D is undetermined. Germline values: CDR1 DFQATT, CDR2 SNEGSKA (reference sequence). Trimming took 0 bases from V and 5 from J, leaving 2 bases between them. This CDR3 comprises 10 residues. The CDR3 nucleotides are TGCAGTGCTAGAGAGAACGAGCAGTACTTC. Protein sequence: CSARENEQYF.

This rearrangement joins TRBV12-3 or TRBV12-4 to TRBJ2-1; perhaps TRBD1 as D (6 bases). CDR3 length equals 15 residues. V was clipped by 3 bases and J by 8 bases, with 17 bases between them. This CDR3 reads CASSFGDTPWDEQFF. The DNA of the CDR3 is TGTGCCAGCAGTTTTGGGGACACCCCCTGGGATGAGCAGTTCTTC.

This sequence joins TRBV29-1 and TRBJ2-1; 13 bases align to TRBD2. V gave up 7 bases and J gave up 7 bases; unmatched junction bases: 10. This CDR3 comprises 15 residues. CDR1 and CDR2 from the germline V gene are SQVTM and ANQGSEA. The DNA of the CDR3 is TGCAGCGGGAGCCAAACTAGCGGGAGGGCAAATGAGCAGTTCTTC. Translation: CSGSQTSGRANEQFF.

This clonotype occurred once. This sequence joins TRBV18 and TRBJ2-5, with TRBD2 matching 8 bases. This CDR3 spans 15 amino acids. CDR1 and CDR2 from the germline V gene are KGHSH and LQKENI. With 3 bases clipped from V and 1 base from J, the junction kept 4 bases outside the gene matches. CDR3 nucleotide sequence: TGTGCCAGCTCACCCCTCAGCGGGGGCCAAGAGACCCAGTACTTC. It codes for CASSPLSGGQETQYF.

In its sample, this clonotype was seen a few times. V usage is TRBV10-1 and J usage is TRBJ2-7, with 7 bases identical to TRBD1. The V gene's germline CDR1 is WNHNN and CDR2 SYGVQD (reference sequence). The length of the CDR3 is 15 residues. V lost 4 bases, J lost 1 base, and 7 bases stayed unmatched. This CDR3 is CASSVTRQGSYEQYF. CDR3 DNA: TGCGCCAGCAGTGTTACCAGACAGGGATCCTACGAGCAGTACTTC.

This clonotype has a handful of counts. This chain connects TRBV5-1 to TRBJ2-7, with a tentative D call TRBD2 (6 bases). Germline values: CDR1 SGHRS, CDR2 YFSETQ. V was clipped by 2 bases and J by 7 bases, with 13 bases between them. The CDR3 is 13 residues long. The CDR3 spells CASSFGLNGEQYF. The CDR3 DNA is TGCGCCAGCAGCTTTGGACTAAACGGAGAGCAGTACTTC.

The V call is TRBV7-8, the J call TRBJ1-2; 8 bases match TRBD1. This CDR3 spans 19 amino acids. Losses at the gene ends were 3 bases for V and 4 bases for J; bases not matched to a gene: 19. The germline gives CDR1 SGHVS, CDR2 FQNEAQ. Written as DNA, the CDR3 is TGTGCCAGCAGCTTCGGGGATCCTGACAGGGGACGCTCCCCCTATGGCTACACCTTC. It encodes CASSFGDPDRGRSPYGYTF.

This clonotype was observed a handful of times. This chain links TRBV27 with TRBJ1-2, with a possible D match to TRBD1 (6 bases). Germline V lookup: CDR1 MNHEY, CDR2 SMNVEV (reference sequence). V was shortened by 5 bases and J by 4 bases, with 14 bases between the two germline ends. CDR3 length equals 14 residues. CDR3 amino acids: CASSRSGVGYGYTF. Written as DNA, the CDR3 is TGTGCCAGCAGTCGGTCAGGGGTTGGCTATGGCTACACCTTC.

The genes are TRBV6-1 and TRBJ2-5; TRBD2 matches 9 bases. The J call may not be correct, given that the DNA end is closer to TRBJ2-7. CDR1 and CDR2 from the germline V gene are MNHNS and SASEGT. This CDR3 comprises 15 residues. The CDR3 region has the DNA TGTGCCAGCAGTGATGTTAGCGGGAGTATCAACGAGCAGTACTTC. Translating it yields CASSDVSGSINEQYF.

The rearrangement joins TRBV20-1 to TRBJ1-2, with 7 bases lining up with TRBD1. The V and J ends lost 3 bases and 2 bases, in that order; junction bases with no gene match: 3. The CDR3 has 13 residues. The V gene's germline CDR1 is DFQATT and CDR2 SNEGSKA (reference sequence). The CDR3 nucleotides read TGCAGTGCTAGGTTGACAGGGAACTATGGCTACACCTTC. It yields the protein CSARLTGNYGYTF.

This chain uses TRBV5-5 with TRBJ2-3, with 8 bases aligning to TRBD1. The CDR3 consists of 15 residues. V was pared by 4 bases and J by 4 bases, with 8 bases of the junction left unmatched. From germline, CDR1 is SGHKS and CDR2 YYEKEE (reference sequence). The CDR3 coding sequence is TGTGCCAGCAGCGGGCGACAGGGGTATCCAGATACGCAGTATTTT. This encodes CASSGRQGYPDTQYF.